Below, one TCR beta chain is given with its context. Its antigen remains unidentified. This entry belongs to a study of T cell responses to AZD1222 COVID-19 vaccine. Study-level points and caveats: Targeting of unmutated variant regions was reportedly seen in nearly half of spike-specific TCRs.

Some clones are missing from TCRdb's copy, which holds only in-frame ones; the method was immunoSEQ multiplex PCR. The data show more than 100,000 clones, roughly 90% seen once. V gave up 6 bases and J gave up 1 base; unmatched junction bases: 7. The V gene's germline CDR1 is SEHNR and CDR2 FQNEAQ (reference sequence). CDR3 length: 15 amino acids. This material consisted of peripheral blood, taken on day 0 of AZD1222 vaccination. The chain combines TRBV7-9 with TRBJ2-3, with 7 bases lining up with TRBD1. The receptor was isolated from an adult in good health. For the CDR3, the DNA is TGTGCCAGCAGACTTGACAGGGATGGCACAGATACGCAGTATTTT. It codes for CASRLDRDGTDTQYF.